Listed below are T cell receptor beta chains from one sample, sequenced in a study of OX40 agonist ivuxolimab in advanced cancers. Only in-frame clones appear in the TCRdb table, and some are missing; sequencing was by immunoSEQ multiplex PCR. The table has approximately 70,000 clones, 77% seen once; the top ten hold 1.6%. This specimen consisted of CD4+ or CD8+ T cells sorted from blood, obtained in a trial of the OX40 agonist ivuxolimab. Receptor source: an adult with an advanced solid tumor such as melanoma, head and neck, liver or kidney cancer. Both conserved end residues are part of each CDR3. D genes are given only for firm matches. The size of a clone is reported for some rows only, either as once, few or many, or as a class for expanded clones.

v_gene: TRBV25-1; j_gene: TRBJ1-4; d_gene: -; abundance: -; CDR3nt: TGTGCCAGCAGTGGAAACGACAGGACAACTAATGAAAAACTGTTTTTT; CDR3aa: CASSGNDRTTNEKLFF
v_gene: TRBV10-2; j_gene: TRBJ2-2; d_gene: TRBD1; abundance: -; CDR3nt: TGCGCCAGCAGTGAAGTAGGGGGCGGGTTGATCGGGGAGCTGTTTTTT; CDR3aa: CASSEVGGGLIGELFF
v_gene: TRBV12-5; j_gene: TRBJ1-1; d_gene: -; abundance: -; CDR3nt: TGTGCTAGTGGTTTGGCGACGAACACTGAAGCTTTCTTT; CDR3aa: CASGLATNTEAFF
v_gene: TRBV28; j_gene: TRBJ1-1; d_gene: TRBD1; abundance: -; CDR3nt: TGTGCCAGCAGTCCCGGACAGGGGGCACACACTGAAGCTTTCTTT; CDR3aa: CASSPGQGAHTEAFF
v_gene: TRBV2; j_gene: TRBJ2-5; d_gene: -; abundance: -; CDR3nt: TGTGCCAGCAGTCTATTAGTGGAGGAGACCCAGTACTTC; CDR3aa: CASSLLVEETQYF
v_gene: TRBV5-6; j_gene: TRBJ2-7; d_gene: -; abundance: -; CDR3nt: TGTGCCAGCACCCCCCGACGTGCGAGGGAGCAGTACTTC; CDR3aa: CASTPRRAREQYF
v_gene: TRBV2; j_gene: TRBJ1-2; d_gene: TRBD1; abundance: many; CDR3nt: TGTGCCAGCAGGGGGACAGGGGGTGCTAGGGGCTACACCTTC; CDR3aa: CASRGTGGARGYTF
v_gene: TRBV21-1; j_gene: TRBJ2-3; d_gene: -; abundance: -; CDR3nt: TGTGCCAGCAGCCGAGGGACAGGGGGGAGCACAGATACGCAGTATTTT; CDR3aa: CASSRGTGGSTDTQYF
v_gene: TRBV6-6; j_gene: TRBJ2-3; d_gene: TRBD1; abundance: -; CDR3nt: TGTGCCAGCAGCCGACAGGGGGCAAGGGATACGCAGTATTTT; CDR3aa: CASSRQGARDTQYF
v_gene: TRBV9; j_gene: TRBJ1-2; d_gene: -; abundance: -; CDR3nt: TGTGCCAGCAGCGGGCCCCTAGGGACGGATCTAGGCTATGGCTACACCTTC; CDR3aa: CASSGPLGTDLGYGYTF
v_gene: TRBV7-9; j_gene: TRBJ2-5; d_gene: -; abundance: -; CDR3nt: TGTGCCAGCAGCTTAGATGGGCAGGGCGGAGAGACCCAGTACTTC; CDR3aa: CASSLDGQGGETQYF
v_gene: TRBV5-1; j_gene: TRBJ2-1; d_gene: -; abundance: -; CDR3nt: TGCGCCAGCAGTTCGGGCTACAATGAGCAGTTCTTC; CDR3aa: CASSSGYNEQFF
v_gene: TRBV28; j_gene: TRBJ2-6; d_gene: TRBD1; abundance: -; CDR3nt: TGTGCCAGCAGTTTATATAGAGGGACAGCTGGGGCCAACGTCCTGACTTTC; CDR3aa: CASSLYRGTAGANVLTF
v_gene: TRBV5-1; j_gene: TRBJ1-3; d_gene: TRBD1; abundance: -; CDR3nt: TGCGCCAGTAAACCAGGACAGGCGAACTCTGGAAACACCATATATTTT; CDR3aa: CASKPGQANSGNTIYF
v_gene: TRBV19; j_gene: TRBJ1-1; d_gene: -; abundance: -; CDR3nt: TGTGCCAGTAGTCAGACGGTGAACACTGAAGCTTTCTTT; CDR3aa: CASSQTVNTEAFF
v_gene: TRBV11-2; j_gene: TRBJ2-3; d_gene: -; abundance: -; CDR3nt: TGTGCCAGCAGAAGGGCTACGAGCACAGATACGCAGTATTTT; CDR3aa: CASRRATSTDTQYF
v_gene: TRBV28; j_gene: TRBJ2-3; d_gene: -; abundance: -; CDR3nt: TGTGCCAGCAGTTCACGCGATACGCAGTATTTT; CDR3aa: CASSSRDTQYF
v_gene: TRBV11-3; j_gene: TRBJ2-7; d_gene: TRBD1; abundance: -; CDR3nt: TGTGCCAGCAGCTTAGGTAACAGGGGGCTTGGTTACGAGCAGTACTTC; CDR3aa: CASSLGNRGLGYEQYF
v_gene: TRBV6-1; j_gene: TRBJ1-2; d_gene: -; abundance: -; CDR3nt: TGTGCCAGCAGTGAAACGAAGGTTAAGTCTAACTATGGCTACACCTTC; CDR3aa: CASSETKVKSNYGYTF
v_gene: TRBV7-9; j_gene: TRBJ2-3; d_gene: TRBD2; abundance: -; CDR3nt: TGTGCCAGCAGCTTAGGCCGGACTAGCGGGAGAGTAGATACGCAGTATTTT; CDR3aa: CASSLGRTSGRVDTQYF
v_gene: TRBV4-1; j_gene: TRBJ2-5; d_gene: TRBD2; abundance: -; CDR3nt: TGCGCCAGCAGCCAAGATACTAGCGGGGTTCAAGAGACCCAGTACTTC; CDR3aa: CASSQDTSGVQETQYF
v_gene: TRBV28; j_gene: TRBJ1-2; d_gene: -; abundance: few; CDR3nt: TGTGCCAGCAGTTGGGCAAGGTATGGCTACACCTTC; CDR3aa: CASSWARYGYTF
v_gene: TRBV10-3; j_gene: TRBJ2-5; d_gene: TRBD2; abundance: -; CDR3nt: TGTGCCATCAGTCCAGGGACTAGCGGGAGTTCAGGAGAGACCCAGTACTTC; CDR3aa: CAISPGTSGSSGETQYF
v_gene: TRBV6-1; j_gene: TRBJ2-3; d_gene: TRBD2; abundance: -; CDR3nt: TGTGCCAGCAGTGAAGGGACTAGCGGGAAGAGCACAGATACGCAGTATTTT; CDR3aa: CASSEGTSGKSTDTQYF
v_gene: TRBV19; j_gene: TRBJ2-5; d_gene: TRBD1; abundance: -; CDR3nt: TGTGCCAGTGCCAGACAGGGTCTCCAAGAGACCCAGTACTTC; CDR3aa: CASARQGLQETQYF
v_gene: TRBV18; j_gene: TRBJ1-3; d_gene: -; abundance: -; CDR3nt: TGTGCCAGCTCATCAGACACCCCGTCTGGAAACACCATATATTTT; CDR3aa: CASSSDTPSGNTIYF
v_gene: TRBV12-2; j_gene: TRBJ2-5; d_gene: -; abundance: -; CDR3nt: TGTGCAAGTCGCTTAGACCAGGGCCAAGAGACCCAGTACTTC; CDR3aa: CASRLDQGQETQYF
v_gene: TRBV12-5; j_gene: TRBJ2-7; d_gene: TRBD1; abundance: -; CDR3nt: TGTGCTAGTGCCCTGGGACAGGGGGCCTCCTACGAGCAGTACTTC; CDR3aa: CASALGQGASYEQYF
v_gene: TRBV6-5; j_gene: TRBJ2-3; d_gene: TRBD1; abundance: once; CDR3nt: TGTGCCAGCAGGGACAGGGGGGGAGATACGCAGTATTTT; CDR3aa: CASRDRGGDTQYF
v_gene: TRBV29-1; j_gene: TRBJ1-1; d_gene: -; abundance: -; CDR3nt: TGCAGCGTTCAAGGGCAGTTGAACACTGAAGCTTTCTTT; CDR3aa: CSVQGQLNTEAFF
v_gene: TRBV10-3; j_gene: TRBJ2-7; d_gene: TRBD1; abundance: few; CDR3nt: TGTGCCATCAAGGGACAGTCCTACGAGCAGTACTTC; CDR3aa: CAIKGQSYEQYF
v_gene: TRBV18; j_gene: TRBJ2-2; d_gene: -; abundance: -; CDR3nt: TGTGCCAGCTCACCCCGATCCTATGGGGGGGCATCAACCGGGGAGCTGTTTTTT; CDR3aa: CASSPRSYGGASTGELFF
v_gene: TRBV5-4; j_gene: TRBJ2-1; d_gene: -; abundance: -; CDR3nt: TGTGCCAGCAGCGCGCCTTACAATGAGCAGTTCTTC; CDR3aa: CASSAPYNEQFF
v_gene: TRBV2; j_gene: TRBJ1-5; d_gene: -; abundance: -; CDR3nt: TGTGCCAGCAGGAGGGACAACAATCAGCCCCAGCATTTT; CDR3aa: CASRRDNNQPQHF
v_gene: TRBV6-6; j_gene: TRBJ1-1; d_gene: -; abundance: few; CDR3nt: TGTGCCATACTCAAGGGGGACAAGACTGAAGCTTTCTTT; CDR3aa: CAILKGDKTEAFF
v_gene: TRBV28; j_gene: TRBJ2-5; d_gene: TRBD2; abundance: -; CDR3nt: TGTGCCAGCAGTCGTATTTGGCAAAGACTAGCGGAAGAACAAGAGACCCAGTACTTC; CDR3aa: CASSRIWQRLAEEQETQYF
v_gene: TRBV21-1; j_gene: TRBJ2-1; d_gene: -; abundance: -; CDR3nt: TGTGCCAGCAGCAAAGAACACAGGCAATCCTACAATGAGCAGTTCTTC; CDR3aa: CASSKEHRQSYNEQFF
v_gene: TRBV6-6; j_gene: TRBJ2-7; d_gene: -; abundance: -; CDR3nt: TGTGCCAGCAGTAGGAGCGACTCCTACGAGCAGTACTTC; CDR3aa: CASSRSDSYEQYF
v_gene: TRBV5-1; j_gene: TRBJ1-1; d_gene: -; abundance: -; CDR3nt: TGCGCCAGCAGCGGCGGGGCTCTGAGCACTGAAGCTTTCTTT; CDR3aa: CASSGGALSTEAFF